These 17 T cell receptor beta chains share one sample of origin, sequenced in a study of Ad26.COV2.S vaccination and SARS-CoV-2 variants (dated by TCRdb to about 2021). The protocol used for the library was the immunoSEQ multiplex PCR assay. TCRdb mirrors the immuneACCESS table, restricted to in-frame sequences. Some clones are absent from its copies; in checked studies, under half trace to an unresolved V gene, and the reason for the others is unknown. The sample includes hundreds of thousands of clones, with approximately 90% observed a single time. Together, the top ten hold 6.4% of the sample. The treatment or condition tag for this specimen amounts to: some 20 received Ad26.COV2.S at low or high dose, single or two shots; about 5 received placebo; per-sample allocation not given. For vaccine and placebo recipients, repertoires were sequenced using samples collected on day 63 after the first injection.

The sequencing used peripheral blood, collected in a trial of Ad26.COV2.S vaccine versus placebo. The receptors were sampled from a person aged 18-65 years who received the Ad26.COV2.S COVID-19 vaccine or a placebo.

The J gene is TRBJ2-1, the V gene TRBV7-9; D is uncertain. The V and J ends lost 1 base and 9 bases respectively, with 10 bases between them. The CDR3 contains 13 residues. The germline V gene has CDR1 SEHNR and CDR2 FQNEAQ (reference sequence). CDR3 DNA: TGTGCCAGCAGCTTAGTGGGTGCGGTTGAGCAGTTCTTC. Its translation is CASSLVGAVEQFF.

The gene calls are TRBV7-2 and TRBJ2-7, with a weak D call TRBD1 (8 bases). Germline V gene data show CDR1 as SGHTA and CDR2 as FQGNSA. With 1 base removed from V and 3 bases from J, the gap between germline ends came to 13 bases. The CDR3 has 15 amino acids. CDR3 region: CASSLGQGTNYEQYF. CDR3 DNA: TGTGCCAGCAGCTTAGGACAGGGGACTAACTACGAGCAGTACTTC. Variable domain in full (rest from reference TRBV7-2 and TRBJ2-7): GAGVSQSPSNKVTEKGKDVELRCDPISGHTALYWYRQSLGQGLEFLIYFQGNSAPDKSGLPSDRFSAERTGGSVSTLTIQRTQQEDSAVYLCASSLGQGTNYEQYFGPGTRLTVT.

J is TRBJ1-1 and V is TRBV19; no reliable D call. Germline V lookup: CDR1 LNHDA, CDR2 SQIVND (reference sequence). This CDR3 is built from 13 residues. V was cut by 6 bases and J by 1 base, with 9 bases left in between. CDR3 nucleotide sequence: TGTGCCAGTAGATCACTACAGAACACTGAAGCTTTCTTT. Translated, it gives CASRSLQNTEAFF.

V gene TRBV7-6 combines with J gene TRBJ2-2; the D call may be TRBD1 or TRBD2 (5 bases each). Trimming took off 6 bases at V and 1 base at J, with 9 bases between the two ends. The germline V gene has CDR1 SGHVS and CDR2 FNYEAQ. The CDR3 is 14 amino acids. Written as DNA, the CDR3 is TGTGCCAGCAGGGAGAGGGGGAACACCGGGGAGCTGTTTTTT. It translates to CASRERGNTGELFF. Using reference TRBV7-6 and TRBJ2-2 for the parts outside the CDR3, the full variable domain is GAGVSQSPRYKVTKRGQDVALRCDPISGHVSLYWYRQALGQGPEFLTYFNYEAQQDKSGLPNDRFSAERPEGSISTLTIQRTEQRDSAMYRCASRERGNTGELFFGEGSRLTVL.

The chain combines TRBV7-2 with TRBJ2-7, with D perhaps being TRBD1 or TRBD2 (5 bases each). Trimming stripped 5 bases from V and 3 bases from J, with 14 bases between. This CDR3 has 14 residues. The germline gives CDR1 SGHTA, CDR2 FQGNSA. DNA of the CDR3: TGTGCCAGCAGCCCGGGGCCCGCTGGCTACGAGCAGTACTTC. Its protein product is CASSPGPAGYEQYF.

The chain has TRBV6-5 and TRBJ2-7; D possibly corresponds to TRBD1 (6 bases). CDR1 and CDR2 from the germline V gene are MNHEY and SVGAGI. This CDR3 has 13 amino acids. Trimming stripped 7 bases from V and 2 bases from J, with 12 bases between. The DNA for the CDR3 is TGTGCCAGCACGTCCGCAGGGGCCTACGAGCAGTACTTC. Amino acids: CASTSAGAYEQYF.

The rearrangement links TRBV5-1 to TRBJ1-4; no firm D call. From germline, CDR1 is SGHRS and CDR2 YFSETQ. The V end was cut by 0 bases, the J end by 4 bases, with 10 bases between. The length of the CDR3 is 15 residues. The CDR3 region is CASSLGARGNEKLFF. CDR3 in DNA: TGCGCCAGCAGCTTGGGAGCCCGGGGTAATGAAAAACTGTTTTTT. Full variable domain (rest looked up from reference TRBV5-1 and TRBJ1-4): KAGVTQTPRYLIKTRGQQVTLSCSPISGHRSVSWYQQTPGQGLQFLFEYFSETQRNKGNFPGRFSGRQFSNSRSEMNVSTLELGDSALYLCASSLGARGNEKLFFGSGTQLSVL.

This CDR3 reads CASSLEYGSVGELFF. The CDR3 DNA reads as TGCGCCAGCAGCCTAGAGTACGGGTCTGTCGGGGAGCTGTTTTTT. This sequence joins TRBV5-1 and TRBJ2-2, with D unclear. V was trimmed by 4 bases and J by 7 bases, leaving 17 bases between them. The CDR3 has 15 residues. The germline V gene encodes CDR1 SGHRS and CDR2 YFSETQ.

The rearrangement uses TRBV28 and TRBJ2-5; D is perhaps TRBD2 (6 bases). The germline V and J ends were trimmed by 6 bases and 10 bases, with 15 bases remaining between them. CDR3 size: 12 residues. Germline assignment: CDR1 MDHEN and CDR2 SYDVKM. The CDR3 DNA reads TGTGCCAGCAGCTGGGGGGAAGGGATCCAGTACTTC. Residues: CASSWGEGIQYF. Full variable domain (remainder filled in from reference TRBV28 and TRBJ2-5): DVKVTQSSRYLVKRTGEKVFLECVQDMDHENMFWYRQDPGLGLRLIYFSYDVKMKEKGDIPEGYSVSREKKERFSLILESASTNQTSMYLCASSWGEGIQYFGPGTRLLVL.

The chain joins TRBV18 to TRBJ2-7; D perhaps matches TRBD2 (5 bases). Trimming took 6 bases from V and 4 from J, leaving 10 bases between them. Looked up from germline, CDR1 is KGHSH and CDR2 is LQKENI. The CDR3 loop spans 12 amino acids. CDR3 bases: TGTGCCAGCTCTACCGGGATTTACGAGCAGTACTTC. Amino acids: CASSTGIYEQYF.

The genes are TRBV7-2 and TRBJ2-7; D might be TRBD1 (6 bases). CDR3 length: 15 amino acids. Germline lookup yields CDR1 SGHTA and CDR2 FQGNSA. Between the trimmed V and J ends, which lost 2 bases and 5 bases, there was a span of 16 bases. CDR3 nucleotide sequence: TGTGCCAGCAGCTTATTCGGGGACATAACCGACGAGCAGTACTTC. Amino acid sequence: CASSLFGDITDEQYF.

The V and J genes are TRBV6-6 and TRBJ2-7; D gene ambiguous. This CDR3 is 14 amino acids long. Germline loops: CDR1 MNHNY, CDR2 SVGAGI (reference sequence). The V end lost 7 bases, the J end lost 1 base, and 14 bases lay between the germline ends. The CDR3 DNA is TGTGCCAGCATGACCATCGCGGAGTCCTACGAGCAGTACTTC. It specifies CASMTIAESYEQYF.

This clone was seen at least ten times. In DNA, the CDR3 is TGTGCCAGCATGGCCGTCTATGGCTACACCTTC. Its protein product is CASMAVYGYTF. This chain connects TRBV6-5 to TRBJ1-2; no definite D call. Trimming stripped 7 bases from V and 4 bases from J, with 7 bases between. CDR3 length equals 11 residues. CDR1 and CDR2 (germline): MNHEY, SVGAGI.

A single count supports this clone. This chain uses TRBV7-9 with TRBJ2-5, with TRBD2 matching over 13 bases. Germline assignment: CDR1 SEHNR and CDR2 FQNEAQ (reference sequence). The CDR3 loop spans 17 amino acids. J gave up 5 bases and V 1 base, and 7 bases lay outside the gene matches. The chain's CDR3 is CASSLGLAGGLYETQYF. In DNA form, the CDR3 reads TGTGCCAGCAGCTTAGGACTAGCGGGGGGCCTATATGAGACCCAGTACTTC.

The chain employs TRBV4-3 and TRBJ2-7, with TRBD1 identical over 9 bases. The CDR3 consists of 14 residues. Germline V gene data show CDR1 as LGHNA and CDR2 as YSLEER. V lost 6 bases, J lost 5 bases, and 8 bases stayed unmatched. This CDR3 reads CASSPVGQGNEQYF. CDR3 bases: TGCGCCAGCAGTCCGGTGGGACAGGGTAACGAGCAGTACTTC.

This clone has only a few counts. This chain links TRBV6-2 or TRBV6-3 with TRBJ1-2, with D possibly TRBD1 on 5 matching bases. Trimming took 1 base from V and 7 from J, leaving 22 bases between them. Germline CDR1 reads MNHEY; CDR2 reads SVGEGT. This CDR3 has 17 residues. CDR3 sequence: CASSYFPGTSQKGGYTF. The CDR3, as DNA: TGTGCCAGCAGTTACTTTCCCGGGACCAGCCAAAAAGGTGGCTACACCTTC.

This clone has a handful of counts. The V gene is TRBV7-3, the J gene TRBJ1-1, with a possible D match to TRBD1 (5 bases). This CDR3 contains 14 residues. Per germline, CDR1 SGHTA and CDR2 FQGTGA. Trimming left V 1 base short and J 1 base short, with 7 bases between. This CDR3 is CASSLIGGNTEAFF. The CDR3 DNA is TGTGCCAGCAGCTTAATTGGGGGGAACACTGAAGCTTTCTTT.